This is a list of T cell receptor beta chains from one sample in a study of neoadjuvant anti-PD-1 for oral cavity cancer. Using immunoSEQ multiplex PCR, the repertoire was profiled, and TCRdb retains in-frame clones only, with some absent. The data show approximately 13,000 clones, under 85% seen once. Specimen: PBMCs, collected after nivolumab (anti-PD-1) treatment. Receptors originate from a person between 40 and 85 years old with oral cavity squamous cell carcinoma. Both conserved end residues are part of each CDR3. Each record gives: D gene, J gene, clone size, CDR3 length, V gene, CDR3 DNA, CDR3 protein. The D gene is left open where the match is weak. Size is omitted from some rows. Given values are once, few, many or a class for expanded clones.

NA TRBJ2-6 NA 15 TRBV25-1 TGTGCCAGCAGGCCCAGTGGAACTGGGGCCAACGTCCTGACTTTC CASRPSGTGANVLTF
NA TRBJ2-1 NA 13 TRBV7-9 TGTGCCACGAGTGGGACGGGGATCAATGAGCAGTTCTTC CATSGTGINEQFF
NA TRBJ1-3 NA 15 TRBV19 TGTGCCAGTAGTCGGCCCGGCAACTCTGGAAACACCATATATTTT CASSRPGNSGNTIYF
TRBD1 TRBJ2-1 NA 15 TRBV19 TGTGCCAGTAGTATAGTTGGGACAGCTTACAATGAGCAGTTCTTC CASSIVGTAYNEQFF
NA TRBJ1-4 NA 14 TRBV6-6 TGTGCCAGCAGCCCCGGGGGTACTAATGAAAAACTGTTTTTT CASSPGGTNEKLFF
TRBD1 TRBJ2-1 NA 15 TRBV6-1 TGTGCCAGCACTAGGGACAGGGAGGGCTACAATGAGCAGTTCTTC CASTRDREGYNEQFF
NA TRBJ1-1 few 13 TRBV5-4 TGTGCCAGCAGCTTGTGGGAAACACCCCTAGCTTTCTTT CASSLWETPLAFF
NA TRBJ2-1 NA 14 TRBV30 TGTGCCTGGAGTGTAAGGTGGCAGAGAAATGAGCAGTTCTTC CAWSVRWQRNEQFF
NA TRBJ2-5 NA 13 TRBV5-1 TGCGCCAGCAGCTTGACGCAGTTCGCGACCCAGTACTTC CASSLTQFATQYF
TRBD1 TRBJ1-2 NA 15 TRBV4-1 TGCGCCAGCAGCACCCGACAGGGGAGTGTTCGGGGCTACACCTTC CASSTRQGSVRGYTF
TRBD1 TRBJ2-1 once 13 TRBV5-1 TGCGCCAGCAGCCAGGACAGGGTCAATGAGCAGTTCTTC CASSQDRVNEQFF
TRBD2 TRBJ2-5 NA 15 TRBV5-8 TGTGCCAGCAGCCCCCGGCGGGGGGGCCGGGAGACCCAGTACTTC CASSPRRGGRETQYF
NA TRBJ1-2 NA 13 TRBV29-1 TGCAGCGTATCCGACAGCTTCCTGAATGGCTACACCTTC CSVSDSFLNGYTF
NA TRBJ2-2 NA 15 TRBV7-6 TGTGCCAGCAGCGAGGCCGGGCCTTACACCGGGGAGCTGTTTTTT CASSEAGPYTGELFF
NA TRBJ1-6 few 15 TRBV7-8 TGTGCCAGCAGCTTAAGGGAGGGAAGCGATTCACCCCTCCACTTT CASSLREGSDSPLHF
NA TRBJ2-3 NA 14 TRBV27 TGTGCCAGCAGTTTACGCGGGGGCACAGATACGCAGTATTTT CASSLRGGTDTQYF
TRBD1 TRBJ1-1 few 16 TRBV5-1 TGCGCCAGCAGCCTAAGGACAGGGGCCGTGAACACTGAAGCTTTCTTT CASSLRTGAVNTEAFF
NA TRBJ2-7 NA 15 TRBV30 TGTGCCTGGAGTCCCCCAGACAGGTTGACCTACGAGCAGTACTTC CAWSPPDRLTYEQYF
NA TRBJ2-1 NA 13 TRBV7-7 TGTGCTAGCAGCTTAGACAGCTACAATGAGCAGTTCTTC CASSLDSYNEQFF
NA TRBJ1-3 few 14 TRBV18 TGTGCCAGCTCTGGACAGAGCTCTGGAAACACCATATATTTT CASSGQSSGNTIYF
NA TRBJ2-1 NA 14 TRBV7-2 TGTGCCAGCACTTGGGGGCTGGTCGTTAATGAGCAGTTCTTC CASTWGLVVNEQFF
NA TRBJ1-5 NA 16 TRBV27 TGTGCCAGCAGTTTAAGGGGAGATTATAGCAATCAGCCCCAGCATTTT CASSLRGDYSNQPQHF
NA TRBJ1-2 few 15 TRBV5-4 TGTGCCAGCAGCTCGCTGGACAGCGCTAACTATGGCTACACCTTC CASSSLDSANYGYTF
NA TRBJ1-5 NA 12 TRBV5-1 TGCGCCAGCAGCTCCGGTGGAGGGCCCCAGCATTTT CASSSGGGPQHF
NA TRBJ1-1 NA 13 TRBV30 TGTGCCTGGGCCCAGGGATTGAACACTGAAGCTTTCTTT CAWAQGLNTEAFF
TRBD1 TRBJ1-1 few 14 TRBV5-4 TGTGCCAGCAGCGGGACAGGGAGGGACACTGAAGCTTTCTTT CASSGTGRDTEAFF
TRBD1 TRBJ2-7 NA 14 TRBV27 TGTGCCAGCAGTTTTAACAGGGGTCCCTACGAGCAGTACTTC CASSFNRGPYEQYF
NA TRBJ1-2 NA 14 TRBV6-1 TGTGCCAGCAGAGACAAGGAGTCTAACTATGGCTACACCTTC CASRDKESNYGYTF
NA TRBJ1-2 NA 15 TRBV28 TGTGCCAGCAGTTCCCCCGCGACGGGAAACTATGGCTACACCTTC CASSSPATGNYGYTF
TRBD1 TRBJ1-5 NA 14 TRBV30 TGTGCCTGGACCCCGGACAGGATCGGGCAGCCCCAGCATTTT CAWTPDRIGQPQHF
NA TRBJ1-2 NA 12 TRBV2 TGTGCCAGCAGTGTCAGGGACTATGGCTACACCTTC CASSVRDYGYTF
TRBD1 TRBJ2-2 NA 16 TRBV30 TGTGCCTGGAGTGTACAGGGACAGGGGCACACCGGGGAGCTGTTTTTT CAWSVQGQGHTGELFF
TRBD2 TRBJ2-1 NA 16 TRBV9 TGTGCCAGCAGCCCCTCGGGACTAGCGGGAGATCCGAAGCAGTTCTTC CASSPSGLAGDPKQFF
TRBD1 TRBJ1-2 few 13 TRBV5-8 TGTGCCAGCAGCTACGGGGACAGGGGTGGCTACACCTTC CASSYGDRGGYTF
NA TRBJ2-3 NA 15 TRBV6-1 TGTGCCAGCAGGCAGGAGTTCCGATTGGGGGATACGCAGTATTTT CASRQEFRLGDTQYF
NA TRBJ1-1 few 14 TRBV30 TGTGCCTGGAGTCGGACCGCGGGGAACACTGAAGCTTTCTTT CAWSRTAGNTEAFF
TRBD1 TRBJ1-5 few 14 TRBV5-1 TGCGCCAGCAGCTCGGGACAGATAGATCAGCCCCAGCATTTT CASSSGQIDQPQHF
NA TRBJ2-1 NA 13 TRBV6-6 TGTGCCAGCACCTTCGGACTCTCAAATGAGCAGTTCTTC CASTFGLSNEQFF
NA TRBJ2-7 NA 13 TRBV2 TGTGCCAGCATATCCACGACAGTCTACGAGCAGTACTTC CASISTTVYEQYF
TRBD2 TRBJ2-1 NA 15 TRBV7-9 TGTGCCAGCAGCTTAGCCGTGGGAGGGAACAATGAGCAGTTCTTC CASSLAVGGNNEQFF
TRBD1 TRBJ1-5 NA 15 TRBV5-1 TGCGCCAGCAGCTTGGAGGCAGGGGGCATTCAGCCCCAGCATTTT CASSLEAGGIQPQHF
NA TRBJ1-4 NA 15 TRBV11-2 TGTGCCAGCAGCTTCGTCAGTGCAACTAATGAAAAACTGTTTTTT CASSFVSATNEKLFF
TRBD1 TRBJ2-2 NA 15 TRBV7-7 TGTGCTAGCAGCCTTGGGACAGGGAATCCCGGGGAGCTGTTTTTT CASSLGTGNPGELFF
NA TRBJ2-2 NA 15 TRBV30 TGTGCCTGGAGTCAGAGGGGACTGAACACCGGGGAGCTGTTTTTT CAWSQRGLNTGELFF
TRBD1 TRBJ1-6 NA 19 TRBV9 TGTGCCAGCAGCGGCTTCCCCGGACAGGGGAGCTCCTATAATTCACCCCTCCACTTT CASSGFPGQGSSYNSPLHF
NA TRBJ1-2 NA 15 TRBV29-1 TGCAGCGTCCCCCGCTTCGACAGCGAACTCTATGGCTACACCTTC CSVPRFDSELYGYTF
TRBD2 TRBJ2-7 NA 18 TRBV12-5 TGTGCTAGTGGTGCCCGATGGGGACTAGCGGGAGGGCCCGACGAGCAGTACTTC CASGARWGLAGGPDEQYF
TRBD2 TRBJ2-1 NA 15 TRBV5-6 TGTGCCAGCAGAATAGCGGGGAGCTCCTACAATGAGCAGTTCTTC CASRIAGSSYNEQFF
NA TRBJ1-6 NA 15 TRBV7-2 TGTGCCAGCAACCCCGGCAGGGCCTATAATTCACCCCTCCACTTT CASNPGRAYNSPLHF
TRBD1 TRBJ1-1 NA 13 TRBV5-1 TGCGCCAGCTGGGACAGGGTGAACACTGAAGCTTTCTTT CASWDRVNTEAFF
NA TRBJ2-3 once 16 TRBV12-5 TGTGCTAGTGGGCGAAGCCCCCGGGATCGCACAGATACGCAGTATTTT CASGRSPRDRTDTQYF
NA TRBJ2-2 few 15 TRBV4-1 TGCGCCAGCAGCCCAAACCCAGCGAACACCGGGGAGCTGTTTTTT CASSPNPANTGELFF
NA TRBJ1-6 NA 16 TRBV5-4 TGTGCCAGCAGCTTCCATGATTGGTGGGACAATTCACCCCTCCACTTT CASSFHDWWDNSPLHF
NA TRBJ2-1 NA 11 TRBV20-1 TGCAGTGCTAGACTAGCTAATGAGCAGTTCTTC CSARLANEQFF
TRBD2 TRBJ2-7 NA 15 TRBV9 TGTGCCAGCAGCGCCTCGACTAGCGGCGCCTACGAGCAGTACTTC CASSASTSGAYEQYF